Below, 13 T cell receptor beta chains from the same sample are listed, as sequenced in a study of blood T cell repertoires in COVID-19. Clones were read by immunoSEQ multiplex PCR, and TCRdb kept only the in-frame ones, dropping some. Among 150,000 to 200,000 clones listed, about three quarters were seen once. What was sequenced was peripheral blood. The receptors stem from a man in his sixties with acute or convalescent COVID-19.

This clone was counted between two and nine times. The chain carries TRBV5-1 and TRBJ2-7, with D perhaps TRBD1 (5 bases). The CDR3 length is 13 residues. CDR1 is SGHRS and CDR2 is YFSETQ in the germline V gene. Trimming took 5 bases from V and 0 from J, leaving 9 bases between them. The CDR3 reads CASRQESSYEQYF. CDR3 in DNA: TGCGCCAGCAGACAGGAGAGCTCCTACGAGCAGTACTTC. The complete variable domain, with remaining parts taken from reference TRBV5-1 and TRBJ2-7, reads KAGVTQTPRYLIKTRGQQVTLSCSPISGHRSVSWYQQTPGQGLQFLFEYFSETQRNKGNFPGRFSGRQFSNSRSEMNVSTLELGDSALYLCASRQESSYEQYFGPGTRLTVT.

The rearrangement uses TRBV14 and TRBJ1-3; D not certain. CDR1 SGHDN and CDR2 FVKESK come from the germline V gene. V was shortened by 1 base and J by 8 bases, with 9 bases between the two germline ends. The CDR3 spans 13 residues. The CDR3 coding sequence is TGTGCCAGCAGCCAAGTAATCGGGTACACCATATATTTT. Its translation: CASSQVIGYTIYF. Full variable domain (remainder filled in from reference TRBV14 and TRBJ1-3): EAGVTQFPSHSVIEKGQTVTLRCDPISGHDNLYWYRRVMGKEIKFLLHFVKESKQDESGMPNNRFLAERTGGTYSTLKVQPAELEDSGVYFCASSQVIGYTIYFGEGSWLTVV.

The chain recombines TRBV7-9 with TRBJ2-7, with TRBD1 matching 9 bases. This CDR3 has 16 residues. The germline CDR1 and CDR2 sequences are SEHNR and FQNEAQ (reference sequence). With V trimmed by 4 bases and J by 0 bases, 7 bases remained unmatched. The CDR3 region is CASSSMGTGSSYEQYF. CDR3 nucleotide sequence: TGTGCCAGCAGCTCAATGGGGACAGGGAGCTCCTACGAGCAGTACTTC.

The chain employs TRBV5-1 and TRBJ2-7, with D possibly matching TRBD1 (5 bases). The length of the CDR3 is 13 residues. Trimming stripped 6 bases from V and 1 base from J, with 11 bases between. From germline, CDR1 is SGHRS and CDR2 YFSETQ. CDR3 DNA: TGCGCCAGCATGAGAACAGGATCCTACGAGCAGTACTTC. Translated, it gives CASMRTGSYEQYF.

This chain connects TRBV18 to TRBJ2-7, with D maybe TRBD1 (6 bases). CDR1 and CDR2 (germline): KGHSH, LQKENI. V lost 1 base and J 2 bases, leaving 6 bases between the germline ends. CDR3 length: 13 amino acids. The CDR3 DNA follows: TGTGCCAGCTCACCACAGGGGGCCTACGAGCAGTACTTC. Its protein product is CASSPQGAYEQYF.

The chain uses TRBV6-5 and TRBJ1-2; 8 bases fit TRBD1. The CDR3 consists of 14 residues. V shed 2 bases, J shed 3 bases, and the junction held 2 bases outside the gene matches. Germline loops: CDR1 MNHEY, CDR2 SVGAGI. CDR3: CASSYQGADYGYTF. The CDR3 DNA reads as TGTGCCAGCAGTTACCAGGGGGCGGACTATGGCTACACCTTC.

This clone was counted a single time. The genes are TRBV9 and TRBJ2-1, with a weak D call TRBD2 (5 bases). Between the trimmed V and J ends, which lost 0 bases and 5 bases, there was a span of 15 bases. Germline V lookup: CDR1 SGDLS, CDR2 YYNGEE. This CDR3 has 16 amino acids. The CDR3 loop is CASSVGSGSKNNEQFF. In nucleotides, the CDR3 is TGTGCCAGCAGCGTAGGGTCGGGGTCAAAGAACAATGAGCAGTTCTTC. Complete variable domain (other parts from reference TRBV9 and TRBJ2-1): DSGVTQTPKHLITATGQRVTLRCSPRSGDLSVYWYQQSLDQGLQFLIQYYNGEERAKGNILERFSAQQFPDLHSELNLSSLELGDSALYFCASSVGSGSKNNEQFFGPGTRLTVL.

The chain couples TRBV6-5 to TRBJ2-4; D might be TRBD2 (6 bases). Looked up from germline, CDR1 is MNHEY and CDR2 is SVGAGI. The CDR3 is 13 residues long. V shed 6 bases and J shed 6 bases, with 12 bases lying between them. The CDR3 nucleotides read TGTGCCAGCAGGCGGGGCATCCTAAACATTCAGTACTTC. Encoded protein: CASRRGILNIQYF.

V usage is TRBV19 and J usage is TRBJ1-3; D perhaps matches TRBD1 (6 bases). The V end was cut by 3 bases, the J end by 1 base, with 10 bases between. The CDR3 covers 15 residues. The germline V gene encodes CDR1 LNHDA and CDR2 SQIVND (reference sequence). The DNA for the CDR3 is TGTGCCAGTAGTATGTTGCAGGGGTCTGGAAACACCATATATTTT. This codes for CASSMLQGSGNTIYF.

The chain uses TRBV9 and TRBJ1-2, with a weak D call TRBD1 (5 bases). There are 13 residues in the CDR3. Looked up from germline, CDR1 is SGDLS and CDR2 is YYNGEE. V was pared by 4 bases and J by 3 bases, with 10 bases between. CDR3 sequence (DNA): TGTGCCAGCAGCCCAGGGAGGGACTATGGCTACACCTTC. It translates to CASSPGRDYGYTF.

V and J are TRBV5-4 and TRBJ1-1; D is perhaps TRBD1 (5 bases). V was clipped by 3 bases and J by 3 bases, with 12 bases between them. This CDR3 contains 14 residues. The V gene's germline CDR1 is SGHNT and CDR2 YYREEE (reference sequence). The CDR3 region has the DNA TGTGCCAGCAGCTCGTCGGGGGGTTACACTGAAGCTTTCTTT. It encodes CASSSSGGYTEAFF.

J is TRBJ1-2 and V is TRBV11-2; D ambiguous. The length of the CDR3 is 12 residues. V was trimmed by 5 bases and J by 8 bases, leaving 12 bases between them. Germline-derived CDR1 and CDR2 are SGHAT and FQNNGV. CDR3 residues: CASSPLKRGYTF. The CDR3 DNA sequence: TGTGCCAGCAGCCCTCTTAAGCGGGGCTACACCTTC.

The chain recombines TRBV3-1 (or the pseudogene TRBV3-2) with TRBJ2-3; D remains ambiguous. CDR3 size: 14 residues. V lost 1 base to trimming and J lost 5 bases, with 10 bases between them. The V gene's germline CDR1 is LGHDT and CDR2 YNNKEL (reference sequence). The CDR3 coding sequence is TGTGCCAGCAGCCAAGGGAGCTATTTAGATACGCAGTATTTT. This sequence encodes CASSQGSYLDTQYF.